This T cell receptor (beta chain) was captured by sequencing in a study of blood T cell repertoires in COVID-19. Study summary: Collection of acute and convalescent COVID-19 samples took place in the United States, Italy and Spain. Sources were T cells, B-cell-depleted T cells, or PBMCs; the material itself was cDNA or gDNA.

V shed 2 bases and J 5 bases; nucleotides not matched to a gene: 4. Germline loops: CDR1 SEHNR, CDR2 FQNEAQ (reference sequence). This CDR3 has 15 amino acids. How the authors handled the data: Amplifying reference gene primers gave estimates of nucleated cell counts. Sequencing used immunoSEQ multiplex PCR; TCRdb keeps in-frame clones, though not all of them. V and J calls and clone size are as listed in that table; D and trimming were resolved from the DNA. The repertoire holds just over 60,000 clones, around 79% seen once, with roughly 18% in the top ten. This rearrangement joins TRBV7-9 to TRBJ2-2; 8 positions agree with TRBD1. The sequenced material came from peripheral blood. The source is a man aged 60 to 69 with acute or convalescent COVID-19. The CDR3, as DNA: TGTGCCAGCAGCTTACAGGGGGCTTGGACCGGGGAGCTGTTTTTT. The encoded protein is CASSLQGAWTGELFF. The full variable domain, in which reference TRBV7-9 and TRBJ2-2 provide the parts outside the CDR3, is DTGVSQNPRHKITKRGQNVTFRCDPISEHNRLYWYRQTLGQGPEFLTYFQNEAQLEKSRLLSDRFSAERPKGSFSTLEIQRTEQGDSAMYLCASSLQGAWTGELFFGEGSRLTVL.